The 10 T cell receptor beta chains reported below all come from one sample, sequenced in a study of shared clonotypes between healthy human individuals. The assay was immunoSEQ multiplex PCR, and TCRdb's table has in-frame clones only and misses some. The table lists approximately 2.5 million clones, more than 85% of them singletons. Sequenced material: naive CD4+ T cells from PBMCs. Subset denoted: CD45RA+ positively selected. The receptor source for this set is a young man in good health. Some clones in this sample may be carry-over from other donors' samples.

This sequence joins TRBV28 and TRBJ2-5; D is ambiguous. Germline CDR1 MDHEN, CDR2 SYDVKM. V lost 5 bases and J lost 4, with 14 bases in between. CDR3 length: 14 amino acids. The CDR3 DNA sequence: TGTGCCAGCAGTATCTGGGCTAGTCCAGAGACCCAGTACTTC. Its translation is CASSIWASPETQYF.

The CDR3 DNA reads TGTGCCAGCAGCAGAACCCCGGGACACAGCTCCTACGAGCAGTACTTC. Translation: CASSRTPGHSSYEQYF. The V call is TRBV7-6, the J call TRBJ2-7; D may be TRBD1 (6 bases). V gave up 5 bases and J gave up 0 bases, with 17 bases separating them. Germline CDR1 SGHVS, CDR2 FNYEAQ. CDR3 length: 16 amino acids.

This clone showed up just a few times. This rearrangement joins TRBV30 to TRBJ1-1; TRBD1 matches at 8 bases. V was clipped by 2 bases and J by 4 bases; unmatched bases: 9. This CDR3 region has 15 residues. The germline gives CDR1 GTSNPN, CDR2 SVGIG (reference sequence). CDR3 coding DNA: TGTGCCTGGAGTCCGCGACAGGGGAGTTTCACTGAAGCTTTCTTT. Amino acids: CAWSPRQGSFTEAFF.

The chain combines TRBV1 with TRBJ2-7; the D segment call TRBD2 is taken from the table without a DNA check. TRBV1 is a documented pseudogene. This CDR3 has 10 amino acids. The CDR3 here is CTSSPLEQYF. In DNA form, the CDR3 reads TGCACCAGCAGCCCCCTCGAGCAGTACTTC.

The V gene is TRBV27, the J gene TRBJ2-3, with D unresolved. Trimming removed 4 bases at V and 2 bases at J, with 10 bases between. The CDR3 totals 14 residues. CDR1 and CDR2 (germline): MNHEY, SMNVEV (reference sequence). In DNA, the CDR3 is TGTGCCAGCAGTTGGGCGGCGATCACAGATACGCAGTATTTT. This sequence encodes CASSWAAITDTQYF.

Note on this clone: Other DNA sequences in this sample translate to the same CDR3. The CDR3 DNA reads as TGCGCCAGCAGCCAAGATTCCGGGGGGGACCAGCCCCAGCATTTT. This gives the protein CASSQDSGGDQPQHF. The gene calls are TRBV4-1 and TRBJ1-5; perhaps TRBD1 as D (5 bases). This CDR3 contains 15 residues. Trimming left V 0 bases short and J 7 bases short, with 13 bases between. In germline, CDR1 is MGHRA, CDR2 YSYEKL.

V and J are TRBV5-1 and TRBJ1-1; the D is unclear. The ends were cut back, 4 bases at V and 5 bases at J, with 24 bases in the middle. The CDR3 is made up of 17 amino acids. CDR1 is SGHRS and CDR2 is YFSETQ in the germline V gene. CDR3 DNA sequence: TGCGCCAGCAGCCCCACCCCGGACGGGCGAGGCCGGACTGAAGCTTTCTTT. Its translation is CASSPTPDGRGRTEAFF.

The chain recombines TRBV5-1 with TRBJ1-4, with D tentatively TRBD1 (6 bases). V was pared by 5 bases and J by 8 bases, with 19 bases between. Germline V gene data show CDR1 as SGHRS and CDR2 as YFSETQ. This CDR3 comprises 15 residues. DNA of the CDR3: TGCGCCAGCAGGCCTGTTTCCGGAGGGGGGGAAAAACTGTTTTTT. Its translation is CASRPVSGGGEKLFF.

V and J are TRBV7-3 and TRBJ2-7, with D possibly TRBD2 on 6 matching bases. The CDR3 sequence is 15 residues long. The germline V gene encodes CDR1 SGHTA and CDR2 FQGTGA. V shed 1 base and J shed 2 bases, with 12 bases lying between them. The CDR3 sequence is CASSLISGGPYEQYF. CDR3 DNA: TGTGCCAGCAGCTTAATATCCGGGGGACCCTACGAGCAGTACTTC.

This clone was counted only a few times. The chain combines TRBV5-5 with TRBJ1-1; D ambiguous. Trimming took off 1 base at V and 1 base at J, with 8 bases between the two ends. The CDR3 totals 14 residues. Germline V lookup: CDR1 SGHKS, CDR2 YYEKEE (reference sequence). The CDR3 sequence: CASSLWWKNTEAFF. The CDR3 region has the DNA TGTGCCAGCAGCTTGTGGTGGAAGAACACTGAAGCTTTCTTT.